This is a list of T cell receptor beta chains from one sample in a study of identical twins. TCRdb recomputed calls from the 5' RACE reads with MiXCR, one row per CDR3 protein. The sample lists about 690,000 distinct CDR3 sequences; 20% to 25% were seen once. These sequences were also reported in another study, on T cells expressing NK-cell markers.

Sequenced sample: PBMCs. These receptors were collected from a young woman in good health. Both conserved end residues are part of each CDR3. D genes are given only for firm matches. Only part of the rows carry a size: once, few, many, or a class if the clone is expanded.

d_call	v_call	clone_size	j_call	cdr3_nt	cdr3_aa
.	TRBV6-2/TRBV6-3	.	TRBJ2-7	TGTGCCAGCAGTTACTCGAGCGTCCCCACGTACGAGCAGTACTTC	CASSYSSVPTYEQYF
.	TRBV7-2	.	TRBJ2-7	TGTGCCAGCAGCTTAGGCCCCCTCGGACTGTCCTACGAGCAGTACTTC	CASSLGPLGLSYEQYF
.	TRBV7-3	few	TRBJ2-3	TGTGCCAGCAGCTTATCAGGTGCCGCTGTTCTTAGCACAGATACGCAGTATTTT	CASSLSGAAVLSTDTQYF
TRBD2	TRBV4-2	.	TRBJ2-4	TGTACCAGCAGCCTAGGACTAGCGGGGGGGCGATCGGCCAAAAACATTCAGTACTTC	CTSSLGLAGGRSAKNIQYF
TRBD2	TRBV7-8	.	TRBJ2-5	TGTGCCAGCAGCCCCAGGGCTTCCAGGCTAGCGGGAGGGCGAGAGACCCAGTACTTC	CASSPRASRLAGGRETQYF
.	TRBV20-1	few	TRBJ2-5	TGCAGTGCTAGTGGCGCGGGGCAAGAGACCCAGTACTTC	CSASGAGQETQYF
TRBD2	TRBV7-2	.	TRBJ2-5	TGTGCCAGCAGCTTAGGGGCGGGAGGGAATCTGTGGGAGACCCAGTACTTC	CASSLGAGGNLWETQYF
.	TRBV9	.	TRBJ1-3	TGTGCCAGCAGCGTATCCATCTCTGGAAACACCATATATTTT	CASSVSISGNTIYF
.	TRBV4-1	.	TRBJ2-7	TGCGCCAGCAGCCAAGATGATAGACTTGCCTACGAGCAGTACTTC	CASSQDDRLAYEQYF
.	TRBV7-9	few	TRBJ2-1	TGTGCCAGCAGCTTAGCGGGGCAGGACAATGAGCAGTTCTTC	CASSLAGQDNEQFF
.	TRBV7-6	.	TRBJ2-5	TGTGCCAGCAGCTTATTACGGCAACAAGAGACCCAGTACTTC	CASSLLRQQETQYF
.	TRBV7-2	few	TRBJ2-3	TGTGCCAGCAGCTCGCCCTCAAGGGGCACAGATACGCAGTATTTT	CASSSPSRGTDTQYF
.	TRBV27	.	TRBJ1-1	TGTGCCAGCATCTCGGACCGGAACACTGAAGCTTTCTTT	CASISDRNTEAFF
.	TRBV12-3/TRBV12-4	.	TRBJ1-5	TGTGCCAGCGATAGAGGAGGGGCGGCCCCCTTGAATCAGCCCCAGCATTTT	CASDRGGAAPLNQPQHF
.	TRBV5-1	few	TRBJ1-1	TGCGCCAGCAGCCCCACAGGGAGGATCGGCCTGCAAGCTTTCTTT	CASSPTGRIGLQAFF
.	TRBV12-3/TRBV12-4	many	TRBJ2-4	TGTGCCAGCAGTTTATTTGACGCTCTCTCTCGTATAGCCAAAAACATTCAGTACTTC	CASSLFDALSRIAKNIQYF